This TCR beta chain originates from a study of T cell changes during pregnancy in multiple sclerosis. The CDR3 covers 15 residues. Germline assignment: CDR1 MNHNS and CDR2 SASEGT. The V gene end was trimmed by 3 bases and the J gene end by 4 bases; junction bases not matched to a gene: 7. The protocol was immunoSEQ multiplex PCR, while the TCRdb copy is restricted to in-frame clones and leaves out a portion. The sample gives roughly 40,000 clones, 75% to 95% of which show up once; about 0.42% is in the top ten. This clonotype was sampled from a female donor with multiple sclerosis, enrolled in a pregnancy study. The chain has TRBV6-1 and TRBJ2-7; 9 bases are a match to TRBD2. This specimen consisted of CD4+ T cells from peripheral blood mononuclear cells, obtained in the third trimester of pregnancy. CDR3 protein: CASSDSVTSGYEQYF. CDR3 bases: TGTGCCAGCAGTGACTCCGTGACTAGCGGATACGAGCAGTACTTC.